Listed below are T cell receptor beta chains from one sample, sequenced in a study of early T cells in non-severe SARS-CoV-2 infection. One entry per CDR3 protein results from TCRdb running MiXCR on the 5' RACE reads. The sample shows approximately 58,000 distinct CDR3 sequences, approximately 6.2% of them seen only once. The sample consisted of whole blood. The receptors were gathered from an adult who was a healthcare worker with PCR-confirmed SARS-CoV-2 infection or an uninfected control (not recorded which). The CDR3 runs from the conserved cysteine through the conserved F or W. Each record gives: V gene, J gene, D gene, clone size, CDR3 protein, CDR3 DNA. D genes are given only for firm matches. The size entry is marked missing in some rows and otherwise reads once, few, many or a size class.

V gene: TRBV5-1
J gene: TRBJ2-1
D gene: TRBD2
clone size: few
CDR3 protein: CASQTTSGVYNEQFF
CDR3 DNA: TGCGCCAGCCAAACCACTAGCGGGGTATACAATGAGCAGTTCTTC

V gene: TRBV6-1
J gene: TRBJ2-4
D gene: -
clone size: many
CDR3 protein: CASSESYKNIQYF
CDR3 DNA: TGTGCCAGCAGTGAATCTTACAAAAACATTCAGTACTTC

V gene: TRBV7-2
J gene: TRBJ1-2
D gene: TRBD1
clone size: few
CDR3 protein: CASSSGTASGYTF
CDR3 DNA: TGTGCCAGCAGCTCCGGGACAGCGTCCGGCTACACCTTC

V gene: TRBV10-1
J gene: TRBJ2-7
D gene: -
clone size: many
CDR3 protein: CASSESARSYEQYF
CDR3 DNA: TGCGCCAGCAGTGAGTCGGCAAGAAGCTACGAGCAGTACTTC

V gene: TRBV14
J gene: TRBJ2-2
D gene: -
clone size: -
CDR3 protein: CASSQALRDTGELFF
CDR3 DNA: TGTGCCAGCAGCCAAGCGCTCCGGGACACCGGGGAGCTGTTTTTT

V gene: TRBV19
J gene: TRBJ1-5
D gene: -
clone size: many
CDR3 protein: CASSMPLGAQHF
CDR3 DNA: TGTGCCAGTAGTATGCCCCTGGGTGCCCAGCATTTT

V gene: TRBV12-3/TRBV12-4
J gene: TRBJ2-1
D gene: -
clone size: -
CDR3 protein: CASSSAAYNEQFF
CDR3 DNA: TGTGCCAGCAGTTCCGCCGCCTACAATGAGCAGTTCTTC

V gene: TRBV7-4
J gene: TRBJ2-7
D gene: -
clone size: few
CDR3 protein: CAHAEGSGLSSYEQYF
CDR3 DNA: TGTGCCCACGCCGAAGGGAGCGGCTTAAGCTCCTACGAGCAGTACTTC

V gene: TRBV20-1
J gene: TRBJ1-2
D gene: -
clone size: many
CDR3 protein: CSATLPGNYGYTF
CDR3 DNA: TGCAGTGCTACCCTTCCAGGGAACTATGGCTACACCTTC

V gene: TRBV28
J gene: TRBJ1-1
D gene: -
clone size: -
CDR3 protein: CASSLTTGQAEAFF
CDR3 DNA: TGTGCCAGCAGTTTAACCACAGGGCAGGCTGAAGCTTTCTTT

V gene: TRBV10-1
J gene: TRBJ1-5
D gene: -
clone size: -
CDR3 protein: CAPRGQPQHF
CDR3 DNA: TGCGCCCCTCGCGGCCAGCCCCAGCATTTT

V gene: TRBV9
J gene: TRBJ2-7
D gene: TRBD1
clone size: few
CDR3 protein: CASSGTSTGLEQYF
CDR3 DNA: TGTGCCAGCAGCGGGACATCGACAGGGCTCGAGCAGTACTTC

V gene: TRBV5-1
J gene: TRBJ2-7
D gene: TRBD2
clone size: many
CDR3 protein: CASSGWTSGGYEQYF
CDR3 DNA: TGCGCCAGCAGCGGATGGACTAGCGGGGGATACGAGCAGTACTTC

V gene: TRBV18
J gene: TRBJ1-6
D gene: -
clone size: -
CDR3 protein: CASSPSAGGLNSPLHF
CDR3 DNA: TGTGCCAGCTCACCAAGTGCGGGGGGCTTAAATTCACCCCTCCACTTT

V gene: TRBV4-3
J gene: TRBJ2-3
D gene: TRBD2
clone size: few
CDR3 protein: CASSPPSGGLPRHQYF
CDR3 DNA: TGCGCCAGCAGCCCTCCTAGCGGGGGGCTTCCCCGCCACCAGTATTTT

V gene: TRBV7-9
J gene: TRBJ2-3
D gene: TRBD1
clone size: few
CDR3 protein: CASSFSRGPDTQYF
CDR3 DNA: TGTGCCAGCAGCTTTTCCAGGGGGCCAGATACGCAGTATTTT

V gene: TRBV3-2
J gene: TRBJ2-1
D gene: -
clone size: -
CDR3 protein: CASSRTSGGRPYNEQFF
CDR3 DNA: TGTGCCAGCAGCCGGACTAGCGGGGGGCGCCCCTACAATGAGCAGTTCTTC

V gene: TRBV7-6
J gene: TRBJ2-3
D gene: -
clone size: many
CDR3 protein: CASSLTGLRTDTQYF
CDR3 DNA: TGTGCCAGCAGCTTAACGGGACTCCGCACAGATACGCAGTATTTT

V gene: TRBV7-2
J gene: TRBJ2-3
D gene: -
clone size: -
CDR3 protein: CASSLDFSTSTDTQYF
CDR3 DNA: TGTGCCAGCAGCTTAGATTTCAGTACTAGCACAGATACGCAGTATTTT

V gene: TRBV20-1
J gene: TRBJ2-1
D gene: -
clone size: many
CDR3 protein: CSARDLRDPLNEQFF
CDR3 DNA: TGCAGTGCTAGAGATCTTAGGGACCCACTCAATGAGCAGTTCTTC

V gene: TRBV4-2
J gene: TRBJ1-2
D gene: -
clone size: many
CDR3 protein: CASSQTQGTNYGYTF
CDR3 DNA: TGTGCCAGCAGCCAAACCCAGGGGACTAACTATGGCTACACCTTC

V gene: TRBV4-3
J gene: TRBJ1-6
D gene: -
clone size: -
CDR3 protein: CASSQDVHPNNSPLHF
CDR3 DNA: TGCGCCAGCAGCCAAGATGTACACCCCAATAATTCACCCCTCCACTTT

V gene: TRBV18
J gene: TRBJ1-5
D gene: TRBD1
clone size: few
CDR3 protein: CASSPQGAGNQPQHF
CDR3 DNA: TGTGCCAGCTCACCACAGGGGGCAGGCAATCAGCCCCAGCATTTT

V gene: TRBV14
J gene: TRBJ2-2
D gene: -
clone size: few
CDR3 protein: CASSQTRPGELFF
CDR3 DNA: TGTGCCAGCAGCCAAACCCGCCCAGGGGAGCTGTTTTTT

V gene: TRBV7-6
J gene: TRBJ2-3
D gene: -
clone size: -
CDR3 protein: CASSPRDDTQYF
CDR3 DNA: TGTGCCAGCAGCCCCAGGGACGATACGCAGTATTTT

V gene: TRBV7-6
J gene: TRBJ2-2
D gene: -
clone size: few
CDR3 protein: CASSLGSGTWRVGELFF
CDR3 DNA: TGTGCCAGCAGCTTAGGCTCGGGGACTTGGCGCGTCGGGGAGCTGTTTTTT

V gene: TRBV20-1
J gene: TRBJ2-5
D gene: TRBD2
clone size: many
CDR3 protein: CSAPVPRGVQETQYF
CDR3 DNA: TGCAGTGCCCCCGTTCCCCGGGGGGTGCAAGAGACCCAGTACTTC

V gene: TRBV30
J gene: TRBJ1-5
D gene: -
clone size: few
CDR3 protein: CAWSVNQEGFSNQPQHF
CDR3 DNA: TGTGCCTGGAGTGTAAACCAGGAGGGGTTCTCCAATCAGCCCCAGCATTTT

V gene: TRBV10-2
J gene: TRBJ1-1
D gene: -
clone size: few
CDR3 protein: CASSRGETEAFF
CDR3 DNA: TGCGCCAGCTCCCGGGGGGAAACTGAAGCTTTCTTT

V gene: TRBV7-9
J gene: TRBJ1-3
D gene: -
clone size: -
CDR3 protein: CASSSRGYGDTIYF
CDR3 DNA: TGTGCCAGCAGCTCGCGGGGTTACGGAGACACCATATATTTT

V gene: TRBV7-2
J gene: TRBJ2-5
D gene: TRBD1
clone size: many
CDR3 protein: CASSARTGIGRETQYF
CDR3 DNA: TGTGCCAGCAGCGCAAGGACAGGGATTGGACGAGAGACCCAGTACTTC

V gene: TRBV29-1
J gene: TRBJ2-5
D gene: TRBD1
clone size: many
CDR3 protein: CSGGTGDTETQYF
CDR3 DNA: TGCAGCGGTGGGACAGGGGATACAGAGACCCAGTACTTC

V gene: TRBV6-2/TRBV6-3
J gene: TRBJ2-5
D gene: -
clone size: few
CDR3 protein: CASRRGAQYTYQETQYF
CDR3 DNA: TGTGCCAGCAGGAGGGGAGCCCAGTACACGTACCAAGAGACCCAGTACTTC

V gene: TRBV5-5
J gene: TRBJ2-5
D gene: -
clone size: few
CDR3 protein: CASSFPVMVETQYF
CDR3 DNA: TGTGCCAGCAGCTTTCCGGTTATGGTAGAGACCCAGTACTTC

V gene: TRBV6-6
J gene: TRBJ1-6
D gene: TRBD1
clone size: many
CDR3 protein: CASSLDRVSNSPLHF
CDR3 DNA: TGTGCCAGCAGCTTGGACAGGGTGAGCAATTCACCCCTCCACTTT

V gene: TRBV20-1
J gene: TRBJ2-7
D gene: TRBD2
clone size: many
CDR3 protein: CSARSRRLAGAYEQYF
CDR3 DNA: TGCAGTGCCCGCTCCCGACGACTAGCGGGGGCCTACGAGCAGTACTTC

V gene: TRBV2
J gene: TRBJ2-1
D gene: TRBD2
clone size: many
CDR3 protein: CASRQAGGPNEQFF
CDR3 DNA: TGTGCCAGCAGACAAGCGGGGGGGCCGAATGAGCAGTTCTTC

V gene: TRBV6-5
J gene: TRBJ1-4
D gene: -
clone size: many
CDR3 protein: CASRADNEKLFF
CDR3 DNA: TGTGCCAGCAGGGCCGATAATGAAAAACTGTTTTTT

V gene: TRBV6-6
J gene: TRBJ1-1
D gene: -
clone size: many
CDR3 protein: CASSYGRDGEAFF
CDR3 DNA: TGTGCCAGCAGTTACGGTCGGGACGGGGAAGCTTTCTTT

V gene: TRBV11-2
J gene: TRBJ1-2
D gene: -
clone size: few
CDR3 protein: CASSLAEDTLNYGYTF
CDR3 DNA: TGTGCCAGCAGCTTAGCGGAGGATACCCTTAACTATGGCTACACCTTC

V gene: TRBV30
J gene: TRBJ2-2
D gene: -
clone size: -
CDR3 protein: CAWGNPRVLDTGELFF
CDR3 DNA: TGTGCCTGGGGTAATCCTAGGGTGCTCGACACCGGGGAGCTGTTTTTT